This T cell receptor beta chain was sequenced in a study of blood T cell repertoires in COVID-19. TCRdb keeps only in-frame clones here, not all; method: immunoSEQ multiplex PCR. The data hold 15,000 to 20,000 clones, with more than 75% observed a single time. The clonotype comes from a man aged 55-75 years with active COVID-19. The sequencing input was peripheral blood.

Written as DNA, the CDR3 is TGTGCCAGTAGTACCCTCCCTCCAGATACGCAGTATTTT. This encodes CASSTLPPDTQYF. V gene TRBV19 combines with J gene TRBJ2-3; D is unclear. CDR3 length equals 13 residues. Trimming cost V 4 bases and J 4 bases, with 9 bases left between them. The germline V gene has CDR1 LNHDA and CDR2 SQIVND (reference sequence).